One sample yielded the 3 T cell receptor beta chains listed below, sequenced in a study of shared clonotypes between healthy human individuals. Repertoires were generated with immunoSEQ multiplex PCR, while TCRdb's copy carries only in-frame clones and drops some. The sample contains millions of clones, more than 80% of which appear only once. The sequencing sample was made of naive CD4+ T cells sorted from blood. Subset specified: CD45RA+ positively selected. These receptors all stem from a man between 18 and 35 years old in good health.

This rearrangement joins TRBV19 to TRBJ1-4; possible D gene TRBD1, 6 bases. Germline V gene sequence: CDR1 LNHDA, CDR2 SQIVND (reference sequence). Trimming pared 9 bases from V and 7 bases from J, leaving 18 bases between. This CDR3 has 14 amino acids. As DNA, the CDR3 is TGTGCCAGCGCCCTCAGGGGCCGCGGTGAAAAACTGTTTTTT. Protein: CASALRGRGEKLFF. Full variable domain (remainder filled in from reference TRBV19 and TRBJ1-4): DGGITQSPKYLFRKEGQNVTLSCEQNLNHDAMYWYRQDPGQGLRLIYYSQIVNDFQKGDIAEGYSVSREKKESFPLTVTSAQKNPTAFYLCASALRGRGEKLFFGSGTQLSVL.

The J gene is TRBJ2-3, the V gene TRBV10-1; D call uncertain. This CDR3 is built from 14 residues. CDR1 and CDR2 (germline): WNHNN, SYGVQD (reference sequence). Trimming took 0 bases from V and 4 from J, leaving 8 bases between them. CDR3 coding DNA: TGCGCCAGCAGTGAGTCGCTAGTGGCAGATACGCAGTATTTT. This encodes CASSESLVADTQYF.

To note about this clone: Other DNA variants within this sample encode the same CDR3. This sequence joins TRBV10-3 and TRBJ1-4, with D unresolved. This CDR3 comprises 15 residues. CDR1 and CDR2 (germline): ENHRY, SYGVKD. Trimming cost V 0 bases and J 0 bases, with 5 bases left between them. CDR3 bases: TGTGCCATCAGTGAGTCGGCAGCAACTAATGAAAAACTGTTTTTT. It translates to CAISESAATNEKLFF.